What follows describes a single TCR beta chain. Its antigen is currently unknown. These data come from a study of T cell repertoires in cytomegalovirus infection. In the study overall: Recently identified HLA-C-restricted CMV epitopes were used, and well-studied HLA-B-restricted CMV epitopes were used as well. Matching HLA type and CMV infection were both indicated by public TCR beta signatures.

V lost 1 base and J lost 3, with 9 bases in between. Germline CDR1 is SEHNR and CDR2 is FQNEAQ (reference sequence). This CDR3 region has 15 residues. TCRdb independently ran MiXCR on the reads; one entry per CDR3 protein. The sample lists about 570,000 distinct CDR3 sequences, roughly 42% occurring once. The chain carries TRBV7-9 and TRBJ2-2; D possibly corresponds to TRBD1 (5 bases). This sample comprised cultured PBMCs, obtained from culture after CMV antigen stimulation. The origin of this receptor is a human donor in good health (CMV status not recorded). Some clones in this sample may be carry-over from other donors' samples. Here the CDR3 DNA reads TGTGCCAGCAGCTTAGGGACAATCTACACCGGGGAGCTGTTTTTT. This encodes CASSLGTIYTGELFF. Supplemented by reference TRBV7-9 and TRBJ2-2, the full variable domain reads DTGVSQNPRHKITKRGQNVTFRCDPISEHNRLYWYRQTLGQGPEFLTYFQNEAQLEKSRLLSDRFSAERPKGSFSTLEIQRTEQGDSAMYLCASSLGTIYTGELFFGEGSRLTVL.